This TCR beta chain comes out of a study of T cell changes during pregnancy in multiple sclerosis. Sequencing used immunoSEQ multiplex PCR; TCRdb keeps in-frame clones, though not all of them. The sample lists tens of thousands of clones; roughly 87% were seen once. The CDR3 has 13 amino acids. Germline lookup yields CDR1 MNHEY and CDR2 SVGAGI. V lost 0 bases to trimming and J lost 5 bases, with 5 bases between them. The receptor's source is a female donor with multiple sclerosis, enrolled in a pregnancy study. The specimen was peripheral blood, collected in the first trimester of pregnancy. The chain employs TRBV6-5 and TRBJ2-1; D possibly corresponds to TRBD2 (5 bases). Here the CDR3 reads CASSYSGDNEQFF. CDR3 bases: TGTGCCAGCAGTTACTCCGGGGACAATGAGCAGTTCTTC.